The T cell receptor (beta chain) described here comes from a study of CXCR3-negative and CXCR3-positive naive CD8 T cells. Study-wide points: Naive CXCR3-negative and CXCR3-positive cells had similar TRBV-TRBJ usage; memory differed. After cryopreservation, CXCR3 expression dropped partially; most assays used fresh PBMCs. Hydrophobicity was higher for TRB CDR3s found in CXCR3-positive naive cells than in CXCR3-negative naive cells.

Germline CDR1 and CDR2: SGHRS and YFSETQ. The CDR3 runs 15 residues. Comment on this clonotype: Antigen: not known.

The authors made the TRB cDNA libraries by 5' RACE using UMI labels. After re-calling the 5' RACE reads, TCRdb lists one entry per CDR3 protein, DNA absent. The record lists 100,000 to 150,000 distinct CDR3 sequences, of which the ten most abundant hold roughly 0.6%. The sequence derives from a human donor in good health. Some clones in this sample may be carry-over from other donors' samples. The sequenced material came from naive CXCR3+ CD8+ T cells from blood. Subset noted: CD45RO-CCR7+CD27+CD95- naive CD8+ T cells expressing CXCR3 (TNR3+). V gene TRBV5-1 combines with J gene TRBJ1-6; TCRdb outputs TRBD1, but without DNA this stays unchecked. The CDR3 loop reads CASSLEGSLNSPLHF.